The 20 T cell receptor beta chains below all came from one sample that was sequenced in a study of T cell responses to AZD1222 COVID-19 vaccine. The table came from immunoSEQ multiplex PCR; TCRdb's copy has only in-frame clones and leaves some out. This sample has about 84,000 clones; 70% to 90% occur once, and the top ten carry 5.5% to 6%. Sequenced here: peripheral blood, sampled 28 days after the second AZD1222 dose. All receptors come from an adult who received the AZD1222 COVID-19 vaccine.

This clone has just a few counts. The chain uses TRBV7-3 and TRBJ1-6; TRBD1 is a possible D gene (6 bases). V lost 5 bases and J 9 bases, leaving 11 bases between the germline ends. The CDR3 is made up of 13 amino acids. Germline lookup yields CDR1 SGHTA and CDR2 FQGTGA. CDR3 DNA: TGTGCCAGCAGCATCACCAGGGGTTCACCCCTCCACTTT. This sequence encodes CASSITRGSPLHF.

The DNA of the CDR3 is TGTGCCAGCAGTTTATGGGGTACGGACAGGAATGAGCAGTTCTTC. Amino acid sequence: CASSLWGTDRNEQFF. The V and J genes are TRBV27 and TRBJ2-1, with 7 positions matching TRBD1. V dropped 1 base and J dropped 7; count of bases not matched to a gene: 7. Germline V gene sequence: CDR1 MNHEY, CDR2 SMNVEV (reference sequence). This CDR3 contains 15 residues.

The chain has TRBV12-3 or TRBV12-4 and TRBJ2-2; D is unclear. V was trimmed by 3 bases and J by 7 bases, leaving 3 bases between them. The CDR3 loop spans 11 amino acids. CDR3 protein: CASSLRGELFF. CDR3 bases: TGTGCCAGCAGTTTGCGCGGGGAGCTGTTTTTT.

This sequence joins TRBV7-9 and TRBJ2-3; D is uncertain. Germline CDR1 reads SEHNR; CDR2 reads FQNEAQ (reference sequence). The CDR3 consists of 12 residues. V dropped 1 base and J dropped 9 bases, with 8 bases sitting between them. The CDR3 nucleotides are TGTGCCAGCAGCTTAGACTCCAACACGCAGTATTTT. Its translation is CASSLDSNTQYF.

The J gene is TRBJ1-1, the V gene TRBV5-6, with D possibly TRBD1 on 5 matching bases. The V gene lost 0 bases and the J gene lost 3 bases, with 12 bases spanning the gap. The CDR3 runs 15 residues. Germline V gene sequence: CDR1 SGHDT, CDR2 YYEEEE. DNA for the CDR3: TGTGCCAGCAGCTTGGATGGGGGAAGGGACACTGAAGCTTTCTTT. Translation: CASSLDGGRDTEAFF.

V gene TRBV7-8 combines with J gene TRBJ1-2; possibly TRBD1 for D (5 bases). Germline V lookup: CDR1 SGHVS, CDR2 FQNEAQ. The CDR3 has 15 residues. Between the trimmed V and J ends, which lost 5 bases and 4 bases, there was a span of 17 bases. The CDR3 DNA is TGTGCCAGCAGCCTGGCCCAGGGAGGGTTCTATGGCTACACCTTC. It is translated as CASSLAQGGFYGYTF.

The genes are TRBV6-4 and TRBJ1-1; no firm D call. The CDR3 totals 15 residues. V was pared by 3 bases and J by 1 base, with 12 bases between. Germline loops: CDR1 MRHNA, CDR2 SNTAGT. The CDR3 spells CASSEGSSGNTEAFF. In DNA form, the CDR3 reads TGTGCCAGCAGTGAGGGGTCCTCAGGGAACACTGAAGCTTTCTTT.

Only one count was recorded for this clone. CDR3 in amino acids: CASSQNGGFQPQHF. The CDR3 region has the DNA TGTGCCAGCAGCCAAAATGGGGGTTTTCAGCCCCAGCATTTT. V is TRBV3-1 (or the pseudogene TRBV3-2) and J is TRBJ1-5; a possible D gene is TRBD1 (5 bases). CDR1 is LGHDT and CDR2 is YNNKEL in the germline V gene (reference sequence). The germline V and J ends were trimmed by 2 bases and 6 bases, with 11 bases remaining between them. The CDR3 has 14 residues.

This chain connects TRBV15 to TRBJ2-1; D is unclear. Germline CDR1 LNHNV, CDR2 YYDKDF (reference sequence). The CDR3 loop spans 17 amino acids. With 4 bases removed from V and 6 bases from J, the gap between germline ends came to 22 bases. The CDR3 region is CATSKVPPSHPGNEQFF. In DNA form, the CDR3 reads TGTGCCACCAGCAAAGTCCCGCCCTCCCATCCAGGCAATGAGCAGTTCTTC.

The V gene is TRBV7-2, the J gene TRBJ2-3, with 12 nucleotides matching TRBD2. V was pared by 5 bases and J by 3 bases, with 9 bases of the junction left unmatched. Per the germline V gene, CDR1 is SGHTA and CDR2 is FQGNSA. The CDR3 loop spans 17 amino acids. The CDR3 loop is CASSLWTSGARTDTQYF. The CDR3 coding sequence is TGTGCCAGCAGCCTCTGGACTAGCGGGGCACGGACAGATACGCAGTATTTT.

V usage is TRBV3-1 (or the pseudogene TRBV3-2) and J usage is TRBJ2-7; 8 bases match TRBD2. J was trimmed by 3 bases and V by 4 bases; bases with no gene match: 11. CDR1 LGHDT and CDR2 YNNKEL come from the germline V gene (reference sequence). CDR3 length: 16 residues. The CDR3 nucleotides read TGTGCCAGCAGCCCCCTCGGGTCGCGGGGGGACTACGAGCAGTACTTC. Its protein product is CASSPLGSRGDYEQYF.

CDR3 DNA: TGCGCCAGCAGATCGCCGGGGACAGTCAACGAGCAGTACTTC. It codes for CASRSPGTVNEQYF. The genes are TRBV4-1 and TRBJ2-7, with 7 positions matching TRBD1. V lost 6 bases, J lost 5 bases, and 10 bases stayed unmatched. CDR3 length equals 14 residues. From germline, CDR1 is MGHRA and CDR2 YSYEKL.

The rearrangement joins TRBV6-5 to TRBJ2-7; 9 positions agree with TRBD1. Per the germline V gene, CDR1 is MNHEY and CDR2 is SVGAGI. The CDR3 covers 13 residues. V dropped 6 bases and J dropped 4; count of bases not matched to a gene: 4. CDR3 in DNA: TGTGCCAGCAGGGGACAGGGCCGGTACGAGCAGTACTTC. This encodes CASRGQGRYEQYF.

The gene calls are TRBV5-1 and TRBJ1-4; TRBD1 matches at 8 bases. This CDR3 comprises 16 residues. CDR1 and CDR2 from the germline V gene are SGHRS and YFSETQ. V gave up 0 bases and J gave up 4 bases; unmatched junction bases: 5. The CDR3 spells CASSLEGQGINEKLFF. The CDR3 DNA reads TGCGCCAGCAGCTTGGAAGGACAGGGCATTAATGAAAAACTGTTTTTT.

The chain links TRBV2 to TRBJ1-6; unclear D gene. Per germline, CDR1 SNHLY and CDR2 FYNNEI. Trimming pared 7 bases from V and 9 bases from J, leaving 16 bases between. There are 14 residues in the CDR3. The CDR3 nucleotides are TGTGCCAGCATTAGTAGCCCGACGTCTTCACCCCTCCACTTT. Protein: CASISSPTSSPLHF.

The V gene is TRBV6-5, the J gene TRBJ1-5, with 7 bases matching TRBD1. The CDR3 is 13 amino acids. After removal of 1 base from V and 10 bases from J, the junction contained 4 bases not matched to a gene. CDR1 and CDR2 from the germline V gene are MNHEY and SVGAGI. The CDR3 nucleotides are TGTGCCAGCAGTTACTTCACAGGGGCTCCCCAGCATTTT. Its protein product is CASSYFTGAPQHF.

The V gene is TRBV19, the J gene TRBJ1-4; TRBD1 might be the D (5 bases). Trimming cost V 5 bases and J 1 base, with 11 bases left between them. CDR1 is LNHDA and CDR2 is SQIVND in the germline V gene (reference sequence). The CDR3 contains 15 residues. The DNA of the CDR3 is TGTGCCAGTAGTTCAGGGCCGGGAACTAATGAAAAACTGTTTTTT. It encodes CASSSGPGTNEKLFF.

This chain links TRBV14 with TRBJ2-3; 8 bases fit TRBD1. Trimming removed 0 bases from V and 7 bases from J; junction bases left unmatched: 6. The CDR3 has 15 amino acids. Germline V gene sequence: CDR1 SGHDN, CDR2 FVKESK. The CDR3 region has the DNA TGTGCCAGCAGCCAAGAGAGGACAGGGAATTATACGCAGTATTTT. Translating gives CASSQERTGNYTQYF.

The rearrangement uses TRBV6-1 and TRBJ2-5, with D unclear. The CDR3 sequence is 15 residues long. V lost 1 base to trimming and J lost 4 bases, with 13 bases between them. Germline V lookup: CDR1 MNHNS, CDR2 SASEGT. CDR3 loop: CASSEVKSGRETQYF. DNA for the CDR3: TGTGCCAGCAGTGAAGTGAAGTCTGGGCGAGAGACCCAGTACTTC.

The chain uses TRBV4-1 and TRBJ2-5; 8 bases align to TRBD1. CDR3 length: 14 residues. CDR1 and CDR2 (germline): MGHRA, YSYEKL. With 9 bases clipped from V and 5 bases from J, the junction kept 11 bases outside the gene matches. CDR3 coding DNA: TGCGCCAGTTCGAGGACAGGGTCAATGGAGACCCAGTACTTC. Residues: CASSRTGSMETQYF.